This T cell receptor (beta chain) came from a study of blood T cell repertoires in COVID-19. Germline-derived CDR1 and CDR2 are MNHEY and SMNVEV (reference sequence). This CDR3 region has 15 residues. V was cut by 5 bases and J by 3 bases, with 14 bases left in between. Data came from immunoSEQ multiplex PCR; TCRdb stores just in-frame clones and leaves some out. This sample has 330,000 or so clones; about 88% occur once, and the top ten carry over 0.9%. The sample comprised PBMCs or T cells enriched from blood (not recorded which). The V and J genes are TRBV27 and TRBJ1-5; D might be TRBD1 (6 bases). The sequence came from a young woman who had been exposed to COVID-19. The CDR3: CASSINRDPNQPQHF. The CDR3 bases are TGTGCCAGCAGTATCAACAGGGACCCCAATCAGCCCCAGCATTTT.